Shown below are 28 T cell receptor beta chains from a single sample sequenced in a study of beta chain features in type 1 diabetes. The antigens for these receptors are not known. Of the isolated RNA, all was reverse transcribed, and so the sequenced material was expressed TCRB transcripts. Sequencing was performed with immunoSEQ multiplex PCR; in TCRdb, only in-frame clones are kept and a portion is missing. The table records 120,000 to 150,000 clones, around an eighth of them present only once. Study conclusions and caveats: TCRB CDR3 length was moderately but significantly reduced in all four CD4+ subsets of Type 1 diabetes patients.

The specimen was central memory CD4+ T cells from blood. The receptors were gathered from a man between 18 and 35 years old with type 1 diabetes.

This clone showed up just a few times. The rearrangement links TRBV5-6 to TRBJ2-7; D perhaps matches TRBD1 (6 bases). This CDR3 contains 15 residues. V dropped 5 bases and J dropped 0 bases, with 15 bases sitting between them. Germline CDR1 SGHDT, CDR2 YYEEEE. CDR3 protein: CASSITGITSYEQYF. Here the CDR3 DNA reads TGTGCCAGCAGTATTACAGGGATCACCTCCTACGAGCAGTACTTC. Filled out from reference TRBV5-6 and TRBJ2-7, the complete variable domain reads DAGVTQSPTHLIKTRGQQVTLRCSPKSGHDTVSWYQQALGQGPQFIFQYYEEEERQRGNFPDRFSGHQFPNYSSELNVNALLLGDSALYLCASSITGITSYEQYFGPGTRLTVT.

This clone showed up many times. The chain uses TRBV7-2 and TRBJ2-1; 8 bases match TRBD1. The J segment lost 7 bases and the V segment lost 5 bases, leaving 10 bases of the junction unmatched. In germline, CDR1 is SGHTA, CDR2 FQGNSA. The CDR3 sequence is 15 residues long. The CDR3 here is CASSPRRQGWNEQFF. CDR3 nucleotide sequence: TGTGCCAGCAGCCCCCGGCGACAGGGGTGGAATGAGCAGTTCTTC.

The chain is built from TRBV2 and TRBJ1-1; D is unclear. The germline CDR1 and CDR2 sequences are SNHLY and FYNNEI. V lost 4 bases and J 1 base, leaving 10 bases between the germline ends. This CDR3 has 14 amino acids. The CDR3 sequence: CASSVDMKNTEAFF. Written as DNA, the CDR3 is TGTGCCAGCAGTGTCGACATGAAGAACACTGAAGCTTTCTTT.

In its sample, this clone was seen a few times. The chain carries TRBV10-3 and TRBJ2-5; D is perhaps TRBD2 (6 bases). Trimming stripped 5 bases from V and 5 bases from J, with 12 bases between. This CDR3 contains 13 residues. CDR1 is ENHRY and CDR2 is SYGVKD in the germline V gene. The CDR3 DNA reads TGTGCCATCAGTCCGGGGGAAGGGGAGACCCAGTACTTC. It specifies CAISPGEGETQYF.

This clone was observed a few times. The chain employs TRBV5-1 and TRBJ1-1; D is uncertain. The germline V gene encodes CDR1 SGHRS and CDR2 YFSETQ. V lost 0 bases and J 7 bases, leaving 13 bases between the germline ends. The CDR3 extends over 14 amino acids. This CDR3 is CASSLGSDSSEAFF. The CDR3 DNA sequence: TGCGCCAGCAGCTTGGGGTCAGACTCTAGTGAAGCTTTCTTT.

The J gene is TRBJ2-2, the V gene TRBV9, with 8 bases fitting TRBD1. CDR1 and CDR2 from the germline V gene are SGDLS and YYNGEE. This CDR3 has 17 residues. After removal of 3 bases from V and 0 bases from J, the junction contained 7 bases not matched to a gene. CDR3 sequence: CASSDRTGPANTGELFF. CDR3 in DNA: TGTGCCAGCAGCGACCGGACAGGGCCTGCGAACACCGGGGAGCTGTTTTTT.

This clone was recorded at least ten times. The chain carries TRBV19 and TRBJ2-4, with no clear D. Germline values: CDR1 LNHDA, CDR2 SQIVND (reference sequence). The V and J ends lost 4 bases and 4 bases respectively, with 11 bases between them. This CDR3 is built from 14 residues. The CDR3 nucleotides are TGTGCCAGTAGTAGCCCTACTGGGAAAAACATTCAGTACTTC. This gives the protein CASSSPTGKNIQYF.

The V call is TRBV7-2, the J call TRBJ2-1, with D unclear. This CDR3 has 12 amino acids. Germline values: CDR1 SGHTA, CDR2 FQGNSA. V was shortened by 0 bases and J by 9 bases, with 6 bases between the two germline ends. The CDR3 protein is CASSLAGFEQFF. For the CDR3, the DNA is TGTGCCAGCAGCTTAGCGGGATTTGAGCAGTTCTTC.

This clone occurred a few times. CDR3 sequence reads: CASSRDSFTDTQYF. As DNA, the CDR3 is TGTGCCAGCAGCCGGGACAGTTTCACAGATACGCAGTATTTT. The rearrangement uses TRBV5-6 and TRBJ2-3, with 7 bases identical to TRBD1. The CDR3 is made up of 14 amino acids. Unmatched junction bases numbered 4, after V lost 4 bases and J lost 2 bases. Germline-derived CDR1 and CDR2 are SGHDT and YYEEEE.

The chain recombines TRBV5-1 with TRBJ2-5; D not certain. The V gene's germline CDR1 is SGHRS and CDR2 YFSETQ. The CDR3 consists of 11 residues. V lost 9 bases to trimming and J lost 5 bases, with 11 bases between them. Here the CDR3 DNA reads TGCGCCACCGGCCCCGAGGAGACCCAGTACTTC. Translated: CATGPEETQYF.

This clone was recorded a few times. This chain links TRBV7-9 with TRBJ2-7; D remains unclear. This CDR3 contains 14 residues. V lost 1 base, J lost 2 bases, and 9 bases lay in between. Germline-derived CDR1 and CDR2 are SEHNR and FQNEAQ (reference sequence). This CDR3 is CASSLEGSTYEQYF. As DNA, the CDR3 is TGTGCCAGCAGCTTAGAGGGCAGTACCTACGAGCAGTACTTC.

This clone has just a few counts. The rearrangement joins TRBV7-2 to TRBJ2-7, with D unclear. The germline V and J ends were trimmed by 5 bases and 3 bases, with 5 bases remaining between them. There are 11 residues in the CDR3. Germline V gives CDR1 SGHTA, CDR2 FQGNSA. The CDR3 loop reads CASSLNYEQYF. CDR3 bases: TGTGCCAGCAGCCTAAACTACGAGCAGTACTTC.

This sequence joins TRBV19 and TRBJ2-5; D possibly corresponds to TRBD1 (5 bases). Trimming shortened V by 10 bases and J by 5 bases, and 17 bases separated the two germline ends. This CDR3 is 13 amino acids long. Germline CDR1 is LNHDA and CDR2 is SQIVND (reference sequence). CDR3 DNA sequence: TGTGCCACCGCGACCAGATCAGGGGAGACCCAGTACTTC. It specifies CATATRSGETQYF.

This clone was observed a handful of times. This chain uses TRBV6-1 with TRBJ1-1, with D tentatively TRBD1 (5 bases). Germline V CDR1 and CDR2: MNHNS, SASEGT. Deletions cut 3 bases from V and 8 bases from J, with 22 bases between. The CDR3 extends over 16 amino acids. The CDR3 is CASSDRQGPKQPEAFF. The CDR3 nucleotides read TGTGCCAGCAGTGACAGGCAGGGCCCAAAACAACCCGAAGCTTTCTTT.

The chain couples TRBV7-9 to TRBJ2-7; a weak D match, TRBD1 (5 bases). V dropped 2 bases and J dropped 3 bases, with 14 bases sitting between them. This CDR3 region has 15 residues. Germline V lookup: CDR1 SEHNR, CDR2 FQNEAQ (reference sequence). The chain's CDR3 is CASSLTPQGSYEQYF. The CDR3 coding sequence is TGTGCCAGCAGCTTAACGCCCCAGGGAAGCTACGAGCAGTACTTC.

Comments on this clone: This may stem from a read error, because a much larger clone lies one nucleotide away. Other DNA sequences of this sample code for an identical CDR3. The chain joins TRBV2 to TRBJ2-7, with 7 bases matching TRBD1. Germline lookup yields CDR1 SNHLY and CDR2 FYNNEI. The J segment lost 3 bases and the V segment lost 6 bases, leaving 2 bases of the junction unmatched. This CDR3 has 12 amino acids. In DNA form, the CDR3 reads TGTGCCAGCAGCCGGGACAGCTACGAGCAGTACTTC. Amino acids: CASSRDSYEQYF.

This clone has only a few counts. This may come from a read error, since a much larger clone is one base off. V gene TRBV29-1 combines with J gene TRBJ2-5, with 9 bases identical to TRBD1. V was pared by 5 bases and J by 4 bases, with 5 bases of the junction left unmatched. The CDR3 contains 13 residues. The germline V gene encodes CDR1 SQVTM and CDR2 ANQGSEA. The CDR3 here is CSVQTGGGETQYF. CDR3 coding DNA: TGCAGCGTTCAGACAGGGGGGGGAGAGACCCAGTACTTC.

The chain uses TRBV30 and TRBJ1-1; 11 nucleotides line up with TRBD1. The V gene's germline CDR1 is GTSNPN and CDR2 SVGIG (reference sequence). The CDR3 is 13 amino acids. After removal of 5 bases from V and 3 bases from J, the junction contained 2 bases not matched to a gene. This CDR3 is CAWQGQGDTEAFF. The CDR3 DNA sequence: TGTGCCTGGCAGGGACAGGGGGACACTGAAGCTTTCTTT.

This clone was counted between two and nine times. The chain links TRBV19 to TRBJ2-5; 13 nucleotides align to TRBD2. The junction had 8 bases not matched to a gene; V was cut back by 5 bases and J by 5 bases. CDR1 is LNHDA and CDR2 is SQIVND in the germline V gene (reference sequence). The length of the CDR3 is 16 residues. CDR3 sequence: CASSQGLAGQAETQYF. The CDR3 DNA is TGTGCCAGTAGTCAGGGACTAGCGGGGCAAGCGGAGACCCAGTACTTC.

The chain couples TRBV29-1 to TRBJ1-2, with D possibly TRBD1 on 5 matching bases. Deletions cut 3 bases from V and 5 bases from J, with 10 bases between. The CDR3 runs 12 residues. CDR1 is SQVTM and CDR2 is ANQGSEA in the germline V gene. The CDR3 nucleotides read TGCAGCGTTGAGGGGGTTAAGTATGGCTACACCTTC. It encodes CSVEGVKYGYTF.

This clone occurred a few times. The chain recombines TRBV7-8 with TRBJ2-5, with 7 bases that match TRBD1. V lost 4 bases to trimming and J lost 4 bases; unmatched junction nucleotides: 6. The germline V gene encodes CDR1 SGHVS and CDR2 FQNEAQ. The CDR3 totals 14 residues. CDR3 sequence: CASSSGQQGETQYF. CDR3 DNA: TGTGCCAGCAGCTCGGGACAGCAAGGAGAGACCCAGTACTTC. Supplemented by reference TRBV7-8 and TRBJ2-5, the full variable domain reads GAGVSQSPRYKVAKRGQDVALRCDPISGHVSLFWYQQALGQGPEFLTYFQNEAQLDKSGLPSDRFFAERPEGSVSTLKIQRTQQEDSAVYLCASSSGQQGETQYFGPGTRLLVL.

This clone was seen more than once but under ten times. The chain is built from TRBV29-1 and TRBJ1-1, with 9 bases that match TRBD1. The trim removed 6 bases at V and 4 bases at J, leaving 6 bases unmatched. There are 13 residues in the CDR3. Germline loops: CDR1 SQVTM, CDR2 ANQGSEA. In DNA, the CDR3 is TGCAGCGTAACAGGGGGCGCTGGCACTGAAGCTTTCTTT. This translates into CSVTGGAGTEAFF. The full variable domain, in which reference TRBV29-1 and TRBJ1-1 provide the parts outside the CDR3, is SAVISQKPSRDICQRGTSLTIQCQVDSQVTMMFWYRQQPGQSLTLIATANQGSEATYESGFVIDKFPISRPNLTFSTLTVSNMSPEDSSIYLCSVTGGAGTEAFFGQGTRLTVV.

This clone was found once. The chain couples TRBV6-1 to TRBJ1-1, with D unclear. CDR1 and CDR2 from the germline V gene are MNHNS and SASEGT. With 6 bases removed from V and 3 bases from J, the gap between germline ends came to 8 bases. The length of the CDR3 is 12 residues. The CDR3 region is CASSPQHTEAFF. Here the CDR3 DNA reads TGTGCCAGCAGCCCACAGCACACTGAAGCTTTCTTT.

This rearrangement joins TRBV6-5 to TRBJ1-2; 10 positions match TRBD1. The V gene's germline CDR1 is MNHEY and CDR2 SVGAGI. After removal of 6 bases from V and 8 bases from J, the junction contained 9 bases not matched to a gene. The CDR3 totals 14 residues. Here the CDR3 reads CASRRTGGDFGYTF. As DNA, the CDR3 is TGTGCCAGCAGAAGGACAGGGGGGGACTTCGGCTACACCTTC.

This clone was observed a few times. This chain links TRBV2 with TRBJ2-7, with a tentative D call TRBD2 (6 bases). Germline assignment: CDR1 SNHLY and CDR2 FYNNEI. This CDR3 spans 12 amino acids. V was shortened by 5 bases and J by 3 bases, with 8 bases between the two germline ends. This CDR3 reads CASSQGLYEQYF. CDR3 coding DNA: TGTGCCAGCAGTCAGGGACTCTACGAGCAGTACTTC. Filled out from reference TRBV2 and TRBJ2-7, the complete variable domain reads EPEVTQTPSHQVTQMGQEVILRCVPISNHLYFYWYRQILGQKVEFLVSFYNNEISEKSEIFDDQFSVERPDGSNFTLKIRSTKLEDSAMYFCASSQGLYEQYFGPGTRLTVT.

The V gene is TRBV19, the J gene TRBJ2-1, with D tentatively TRBD2 (5 bases). The CDR3 length is 15 residues. Trimming removed 2 bases from V and 10 bases from J, with 18 bases in between. CDR1 LNHDA and CDR2 SQIVND come from the germline V gene (reference sequence). The CDR3 sequence: CASSITTPSGGEQFF. The CDR3 DNA reads as TGTGCCAGTAGTATAACTACCCCATCAGGAGGAGAGCAGTTCTTC.

This clone was observed a handful of times. The rearrangement uses TRBV2 and TRBJ1-5, with 7 bases matching TRBD1. CDR1 and CDR2 from the germline V gene are SNHLY and FYNNEI. Trimming at V came to 7 bases and at J to 2 bases, leaving 8 bases not matched to a gene. This CDR3 has 15 amino acids. CDR3 sequence (DNA): TGTGCCAGCACCCGGGACAGTCATGGCAATCAGCCCCAGCATTTT. Encoded protein: CASTRDSHGNQPQHF.

This clone was seen more than once but under ten times. This chain joins TRBV19 and TRBJ1-6; the D gene is possibly TRBD1 (5 bases). The germline V gene has CDR1 LNHDA and CDR2 SQIVND (reference sequence). The ends were cut back, 2 bases at V and 9 bases at J, with 8 bases in the middle. There are 13 residues in the CDR3. CDR3 residues: CASSIIGASPLHF. As DNA, the CDR3 is TGTGCCAGTAGTATAATCGGGGCTTCACCCCTCCACTTT.